These T cell receptor beta chains were read from a single sample in a study of blood T cells in healthy people across ages. TCRdb fed the 5' RACE reads into MiXCR, producing one record per CDR3 protein. This repertoire shows 500,000 to 600,000 distinct CDR3 sequences, roughly a quarter found once; its top ten account for about a fifth. The sequencing input was blood. These receptors came from a woman in her 70s in good health. Both conserved end residues are part of each CDR3. Each record gives: CDR3 length, V gene, J gene, D gene, clone size, CDR3 protein, CDR3 DNA. D genes are given only for firm matches. The size field is filled for only some rows; it gives once, few, many or a size class.

length: 14
V: TRBV29-1
J: TRBJ2-3
D: .
size: .
CDR3: CSVGGGRSTDTQYF
DNA: TGCAGCGTTGGAGGTGGTCGAAGCACAGATACGCAGTATTTT

length: 13
V: TRBV20-1
J: TRBJ2-1
D: TRBD2
size: .
CDR3: CSALKREDIEQFF
DNA: TGCAGTGCTTTAAAGCGGGAGGACATTGAGCAGTTCTTC

length: 15
V: TRBV20-1
J: TRBJ2-5
D: TRBD2
size: few
CDR3: CSAQGGTREKETQYF
DNA: TGCAGTGCCCAGGGCGGGACTAGAGAGAAGGAGACCCAGTACTTC

length: 14
V: TRBV29-1
J: TRBJ2-7
D: TRBD1
size: few
CDR3: CSARRGDRGYEQYF
DNA: TGCAGCGCGCGGAGAGGGGACAGGGGTTACGAGCAGTACTTC

length: 16
V: TRBV5-1
J: TRBJ2-1
D: TRBD2
size: .
CDR3: CASSHGTAGGRHEQFF
DNA: TGCGCCAGCAGCCATGGGACGGCGGGGGGGCGTCATGAGCAGTTCTTC

length: 16
V: TRBV6-6
J: TRBJ2-5
D: .
size: few
CDR3: CASSYSHRLFQETQYF
DNA: TGTGCCAGCAGTTACTCCCATCGACTATTCCAAGAGACCCAGTACTTC

length: 14
V: TRBV20-1
J: TRBJ2-2
D: TRBD2
size: .
CDR3: CSARGTSGTGELFF
DNA: TGCAGTGCTAGAGGCACTAGCGGTACCGGGGAGCTGTTTTTT

length: 12
V: TRBV20-1
J: TRBJ2-1
D: TRBD2
size: .
CDR3: CSARVLAGGQFF
DNA: TGCAGTGCTAGAGTGCTAGCGGGGGGGCAGTTCTTC

length: 13
V: TRBV6-1
J: TRBJ1-2
D: .
size: .
CDR3: CASRVGGNYGYTF
DNA: TGTGCCAGCAGGGTAGGGGGTAACTATGGCTACACCTTC

length: 18
V: TRBV7-8
J: TRBJ2-2
D: TRBD2
size: .
CDR3: CASSRAVLAGDYTGELFF
DNA: TGTGCCAGCAGCCGGGCGGTACTAGCGGGGGACTACACCGGGGAGCTGTTTTTT

length: 16
V: TRBV7-2
J: TRBJ1-1
D: .
size: .
CDR3: CASSFGLWQGGTEAFF
DNA: TGTGCCAGCAGCTTCGGTCTTTGGCAGGGAGGCACTGAAGCTTTCTTT

length: 16
V: TRBV5-1
J: TRBJ1-1
D: .
size: few
CDR3: CASSARGGRQNTEAFF
DNA: TGCGCCAGCAGCGCTAGAGGGGGACGTCAGAACACTGAAGCTTTCTTT

length: 17
V: TRBV6-5
J: TRBJ2-3
D: TRBD1
size: few
CDR3: CASSYGRTGGFTDTQYF
DNA: TGTGCCAGCAGTTACGGTCGGACAGGAGGCTTCACAGATACGCAGTATTTT

length: 14
V: TRBV7-2
J: TRBJ2-1
D: .
size: few
CDR3: CASSLAGEANEQFF
DNA: TGTGCCAGCAGCTTAGCGGGGGAGGCCAATGAGCAGTTCTTC

length: 14
V: TRBV11-2
J: TRBJ2-7
D: .
size: .
CDR3: CASSLVGKSYEQYF
DNA: TGTGCCAGCAGCTTAGTGGGCAAGTCCTACGAGCAGTACTTC

length: 13
V: TRBV7-3
J: TRBJ2-5
D: .
size: few
CDR3: CASSSKLYETQYF
DNA: TGTGCCAGCAGCTCGAAACTCTACGAGACCCAGTACTTC

length: 15
V: TRBV20-1
J: TRBJ2-5
D: TRBD1
size: .
CDR3: CSARDTRQGKETQYF
DNA: TGCAGTGCCCGTGATACTCGACAGGGTAAAGAGACCCAGTACTTC

length: 16
V: TRBV7-2
J: TRBJ2-1
D: TRBD2
size: .
CDR3: CASSLGGRGAGNEQFF
DNA: TGTGCCAGCAGCTTAGGAGGGCGGGGGGCCGGTAATGAGCAGTTCTTC

length: 13
V: TRBV20-1
J: TRBJ1-2
D: .
size: .
CDR3: CSARDLGVYGYTF
DNA: TGCAGTGCTAGAGATCTTGGGGTTTATGGCTACACCTTC

length: 13
V: TRBV20-1
J: TRBJ2-3
D: .
size: .
CDR3: CSARLYSTDTQYF
DNA: TGCAGTGCTAGACTATATAGCACAGATACGCAGTATTTT

length: 13
V: TRBV13
J: TRBJ2-5
D: .
size: many
CDR3: CASSVPGTETQYF
DNA: TGTGCCAGCAGCGTACCCGGGACAGAGACCCAGTACTTC

length: 16
V: TRBV5-1
J: TRBJ2-1
D: TRBD2
size: few
CDR3: CASSSGTSGGFNEQFF
DNA: TGCGCCAGCAGCTCGGGGACTAGCGGGGGATTCAATGAGCAGTTCTTC

length: 13
V: TRBV12-3/TRBV12-4
J: TRBJ2-5
D: TRBD1
size: few
CDR3: CASNDRAQETQYF
DNA: TGTGCCAGCAACGACAGGGCCCAAGAGACCCAGTACTTC

length: 16
V: TRBV11-2
J: TRBJ2-3
D: .
size: once
CDR3: CASSQYGSGNRHTQYF
DNA: TGTGCCAGCAGCCAGTATGGTAGTGGGAATCGGCATACGCAGTATTTT

length: 15
V: TRBV5-1
J: TRBJ2-1
D: TRBD1
size: .
CDR3: CASSLGQGTYNEQFF
DNA: TGCGCCAGCAGCTTGGGACAGGGTACTTACAATGAGCAGTTCTTC

length: 15
V: TRBV4-3
J: TRBJ2-7
D: .
size: many
CDR3: CASSQDLGGSYEQYF
DNA: TGCGCCAGCAGCCAAGATCTCGGGGGCTCCTACGAGCAGTACTTC

length: 13
V: TRBV7-2
J: TRBJ2-5
D: .
size: many
CDR3: CASSFGLQETQYF
DNA: TGTGCCAGCAGCTTCGGGCTGCAAGAGACCCAGTACTTC

length: 16
V: TRBV29-1
J: TRBJ2-3
D: TRBD2
size: few
CDR3: CSVEGGTSGGPDTQYF
DNA: TGCAGCGTTGAAGGGGGGACTAGCGGGGGTCCTGATACGCAGTATTTT

length: 16
V: TRBV6-2/TRBV6-3
J: TRBJ1-6
D: .
size: .
CDR3: CASSYGGGPQNSPLHF
DNA: TGTGCCAGCAGTTATGGGGGTGGTCCCCAGAATTCGCCCCTCCACTTT

length: 15
V: TRBV4-3
J: TRBJ2-1
D: .
size: .
CDR3: CASSPQTGSYNEQFF
DNA: TGCGCCAGCAGCCCTCAAACCGGTTCCTACAATGAGCAGTTCTTC

length: 13
V: TRBV20-1
J: TRBJ1-2
D: .
size: .
CDR3: CSARDAQRYGYTF
DNA: TGCAGTGCTAGAGACGCTCAGCGCTATGGCTACACCTTC

length: 13
V: TRBV4-3
J: TRBJ2-1
D: .
size: .
CDR3: CASSQDTRSEQFF
DNA: TGCGCCAGCAGCCAAGATACAAGGTCTGAGCAGTTCTTC

length: 14
V: TRBV5-1
J: TRBJ1-2
D: .
size: .
CDR3: CASSLGSTNYGYTF
DNA: TGCGCCAGCAGCTTGGGCAGTACTAACTATGGCTACACCTTC

length: 16
V: TRBV2
J: TRBJ2-3
D: TRBD1
size: .
CDR3: CASSITGVRPTDTQYF
DNA: TGTGCCAGCAGTATCACAGGGGTTAGACCCACAGATACGCAGTATTTT

length: 16
V: TRBV6-5
J: TRBJ2-1
D: TRBD1
size: .
CDR3: CASRTDRGRIRNEQFF
DNA: TGTGCCAGCAGAACAGACAGGGGCCGCATAAGAAATGAGCAGTTCTTC

length: 13
V: TRBV6-2/TRBV6-3
J: TRBJ2-4
D: TRBD1
size: few
CDR3: CASPGTDKNIQYF
DNA: TGTGCCAGTCCCGGGACAGACAAAAACATTCAGTACTTC

length: 13
V: TRBV7-6
J: TRBJ2-2
D: TRBD2
size: .
CDR3: CASSFSGGGELFF
DNA: TGTGCCAGCAGCTTTAGCGGGGGCGGGGAGCTGTTTTTT

length: 16
V: TRBV9
J: TRBJ1-4
D: .
size: .
CDR3: CASSATDRTTNEKLFF
DNA: TGTGCCAGCAGCGCGACCGACAGGACAACTAATGAAAAACTGTTTTTT